The 17 T cell receptor beta chains below all came from one sample that was sequenced in a study of T cell changes during pregnancy in multiple sclerosis. Sequencing was performed with immunoSEQ multiplex PCR; in TCRdb, only in-frame clones are kept and a portion is missing. The sample has 58,000 or so clones; 75% to 90% are singletons. The sample here was CD4+ T cells from peripheral blood mononuclear cells, taken in the third trimester of pregnancy. The receptors were sampled from a female donor with multiple sclerosis, enrolled in a pregnancy study.

This rearrangement joins TRBV9 to TRBJ2-3; TRBD2 aligns across 9 bases. The trim removed 2 bases at V and 5 bases at J, leaving 9 bases unmatched. Germline-derived CDR1 and CDR2 are SGDLS and YYNGEE. There are 16 residues in the CDR3. CDR3 sequence reads: CASSVTLAGLGDTQYF. The CDR3 coding sequence is TGTGCCAGCAGCGTTACGCTAGCGGGGTTGGGAGATACGCAGTATTTT.

The chain recombines TRBV2 with TRBJ2-7; possibly TRBD1 for D (6 bases). Germline CDR1 SNHLY, CDR2 FYNNEI. Trimming left V 10 bases short and J 0 bases short, with 16 bases between. The CDR3 has 14 amino acids. As DNA, the CDR3 is TGTGCCACCAAAGGGGGTACAAGCTCCTACGAGCAGTACTTC. As protein: CATKGGTSSYEQYF. The full variable domain, in which reference TRBV2 and TRBJ2-7 provide the parts outside the CDR3, is EPEVTQTPSHQVTQMGQEVILRCVPISNHLYFYWYRQILGQKVEFLVSFYNNEISEKSEIFDDQFSVERPDGSNFTLKIRSTKLEDSAMYFCATKGGTSSYEQYFGPGTRLTVT.

The rearrangement uses TRBV2 and TRBJ1-5; D unresolved. The CDR3 runs 16 residues. Germline V gene lookup returns CDR1 SNHLY and CDR2 FYNNEI. Trimming took 6 bases from V and 4 from J, leaving 19 bases between them. CDR3 amino acids: CASRQSRTGENQPQHF. The CDR3 nucleotides read TGTGCCAGCAGACAATCAAGGACGGGAGAGAATCAGCCCCAGCATTTT.

This chain uses TRBV18 with TRBJ1-5; 9 positions match TRBD1. The germline CDR1 and CDR2 sequences are KGHSH and LQKENI. This CDR3 is 14 amino acids long. With V trimmed by 3 bases and J by 7 bases, 4 bases remained unmatched. As DNA, the CDR3 is TGTGCCAGCTCACCTGGACAGGGGCGGCAGCCCCAGCATTTT. Translation: CASSPGQGRQPQHF.

The chain combines TRBV6-6 with TRBJ2-3; 8 nucleotides match TRBD1. The junction had 3 bases not matched to a gene; V was cut back by 6 bases and J by 4 bases. This CDR3 has 13 amino acids. From germline, CDR1 is MNHNY and CDR2 SVGAGI (reference sequence). CDR3 nucleotides: TGTGCCAGCAGCAGGGGGCCCCCAGATACGCAGTATTTT. Its translation: CASSRGPPDTQYF.

The chain joins TRBV6-5 to TRBJ2-7, with unresolved D. Germline V lookup: CDR1 MNHEY, CDR2 SVGAGI. V lost 0 bases and J lost 3, with 15 bases in between. This CDR3 spans 16 amino acids. Here the CDR3 reads CASSYSKLSSIYEQYF. The CDR3 coding sequence is TGTGCCAGCAGTTACTCGAAACTTTCATCAATCTACGAGCAGTACTTC.

The gene calls are TRBV6-1 and TRBJ2-3; weak D call: TRBD1 (5 bases). Germline-derived CDR1 and CDR2 are MNHNS and SASEGT. The CDR3 totals 14 residues. Trimming stripped 5 bases from V and 2 bases from J, with 11 bases between. CDR3 sequence reads: CASSSQGATDTQYF. For the CDR3, the DNA is TGTGCCAGCAGTTCACAAGGGGCCACAGATACGCAGTATTTT.

The chain uses TRBV9 and TRBJ2-7, with TRBD2 matching 7 bases. J gave up 5 bases and V 0 bases, and 17 bases lay outside the gene matches. The CDR3 sequence is 18 residues long. Per germline, CDR1 SGDLS and CDR2 YYNGEE. DNA for the CDR3: TGTGCCAGCAGCGTAGAAGGCAGCGGGGTCGTAGGGGCCCACGAGCAGTACTTC. Amino acid sequence: CASSVEGSGVVGAHEQYF.

The V and J genes are TRBV9 and TRBJ2-1; 11 nucleotides line up with TRBD2. J lost 6 bases, V lost 7 bases, and 9 bases had no gene match. CDR1 and CDR2 (germline): SGDLS, YYNGEE. This CDR3 spans 15 amino acids. The CDR3 DNA follows: TGTGCCAGCGGGGAAGTAGCGGGGGGGCTCAATGAGCAGTTCTTC. Translated: CASGEVAGGLNEQFF.

J is TRBJ1-1 and V is TRBV7-6; D gene ambiguous. The ends were cut back, 5 bases at V and 2 bases at J, with 9 bases in the middle. The CDR3 covers 13 residues. The germline CDR1 and CDR2 sequences are SGHVS and FNYEAQ. CDR3 region: CASSLQINTEAFF. For the CDR3, the DNA is TGTGCCAGCAGCCTGCAGATAAACACTGAAGCTTTCTTT.

The chain has TRBV2 and TRBJ2-3; 10 bases line up with TRBD2. This CDR3 is 15 amino acids long. The V segment lost 5 bases and the J segment 0 bases; nucleotides outside the gene matches: 2. The V gene's germline CDR1 is SNHLY and CDR2 FYNNEI. DNA for the CDR3: TGTGCCAGCAGTCGGACTAGCGGAAGCACAGATACGCAGTATTTT. The encoded protein is CASSRTSGSTDTQYF.

The chain has TRBV7-3 and TRBJ2-1, with a possible D match to TRBD1 (5 bases). V was pared by 5 bases and J by 6 bases, with 20 bases between. CDR1 is SGHTA and CDR2 is FQGTGA in the germline V gene. The CDR3 extends over 16 amino acids. The CDR3: CASSPNGQGLGNEQFF. The CDR3 bases are TGTGCCAGCAGCCCGAACGGGCAGGGTCTGGGCAATGAGCAGTTCTTC.

CDR3 region: CASSAQLISGNTIYF. The CDR3, as DNA: TGTGCCAGCAGCGCACAACTAATCTCTGGAAACACCATATATTTT. The J gene is TRBJ1-3, the V gene TRBV9; D not certain. V was shortened by 3 bases and J by 0 bases, with 10 bases between the two germline ends. Germline CDR1 SGDLS, CDR2 YYNGEE. The CDR3 spans 15 residues.

The chain links TRBV6-5 to TRBJ1-2; D may be TRBD1 (6 bases). This CDR3 contains 12 residues. The ends were cut back, 7 bases at V and 6 bases at J, with 12 bases in the middle. CDR1 is MNHEY, CDR2 SVGAGI, per germline. The CDR3 DNA reads as TGTGCCAGCACCCAACAGGGAAATGGCTACACCTTC. This codes for CASTQQGNGYTF.

The chain joins TRBV2 to TRBJ1-4, with D tentatively TRBD1 (5 bases). Germline lookup yields CDR1 SNHLY and CDR2 FYNNEI. The V gene lost 7 bases and the J gene lost 5 bases, with 17 bases spanning the gap. The CDR3 length is 15 residues. The CDR3 bases are TGTGCCAGCACCCCTCCGGAGGGGCAAAATGAAAAACTGTTTTTT. This translates into CASTPPEGQNEKLFF.

The V call is TRBV4-2, the J call TRBJ2-3; 7 bases line up with TRBD2. V shed 6 bases, J shed 4 bases, and the junction held 7 bases outside the gene matches. The germline V gene encodes CDR1 LGHNA and CDR2 YNFKEQ. This CDR3 has 14 amino acids. CDR3 sequence: CASSQERGADTQYF. The CDR3 nucleotides read TGTGCCAGCAGTCAGGAGCGGGGAGCAGATACGCAGTATTTT.

V is TRBV27 and J is TRBJ1-1, with unresolved D. In germline, CDR1 is MNHEY, CDR2 SMNVEV (reference sequence). Trimming removed 2 bases at V and 1 base at J, with 11 bases between. This CDR3 contains 15 residues. This CDR3 reads CASSLEALQNTEAFF. The DNA for the CDR3 is TGTGCCAGCAGTTTAGAGGCCCTCCAGAACACTGAAGCTTTCTTT.